This entry lists 17 T cell receptor beta chains sequenced from one sample in a study of spatial heterogeneity in lung cancer. Each CDR3 protein gets one entry after TCRdb re-called the 5' RACE reads with MiXCR. This sample has tens of thousands of distinct CDR3 sequences, with 6.5% to 7% found just once. Stated time point: sample taken at primary tumor resection. Sequenced here: PBMCs, sampled at surgery. The source is a female donor with early-stage non-small cell lung cancer.

This clonotype showed up many times. J is TRBJ1-1 and V is TRBV28, with D perhaps TRBD1 (6 bases). V was trimmed by 0 bases and J by 0 bases, leaving 11 bases between them. The V gene's germline CDR1 is MDHEN and CDR2 SYDVKM. The CDR3 length is 16 residues. The CDR3: CASSLWDRFMNTEAFF. CDR3 coding DNA: TGTGCCAGCAGTTTATGGGACAGATTCATGAACACTGAAGCTTTCTTT.

This clonotype showed up many times. The chain uses TRBV12-3 or TRBV12-4 and TRBJ1-2, with D maybe TRBD1 (6 bases). V lost 6 bases, J lost 8 bases, and 16 bases lay in between. The CDR3 has 13 amino acids. The CDR3 spells CASSPDRRQGYTF. The CDR3 DNA reads as TGTGCCAGCAGCCCCGACAGGCGTCAGGGCTACACCTTC.

V is TRBV4-3 and J is TRBJ2-3; maybe TRBD2 (6 bases). Trimming took off 1 base at V and 0 bases at J, with 14 bases between the two ends. The CDR3 totals 17 residues. Per germline, CDR1 LGHNA and CDR2 YSLEER. The CDR3 region has the DNA TGCGCCAGCAGCCAAGGACGGGAGATCCATAGCACAGATACGCAGTATTTT. It codes for CASSQGREIHSTDTQYF.

This clonotype occurred many times. CDR3 bases: TGTGCTAGTGGTCTCACGATTGCCGAGCAGTACTTC. This translates into CASGLTIAEQYF. The chain recombines TRBV12-5 with TRBJ2-7; D unresolved. Trimming cost V 5 bases and J 6 bases, with 11 bases left between them. Germline V CDR1 and CDR2: LGHNT, FRNRAP. The CDR3 has 12 residues.

This clonotype turned up a few times. The chain employs TRBV28 and TRBJ1-5; TRBD1 is a possible D gene (5 bases). Per the germline V gene, CDR1 is MDHEN and CDR2 is SYDVKM. Trimming took off 7 bases at V and 6 bases at J, with 13 bases between the two ends. The CDR3 contains 13 residues. The CDR3 region has the DNA TGTGCCAGCACCCTCAGGGTCGGTCAGCCCCAGCATTTT. Its protein is CASTLRVGQPQHF.

This clonotype was found many times. The V and J genes are TRBV6-2 or TRBV6-3 and TRBJ2-7, with TRBD1 matching 7 bases. Germline loops: CDR1 MNHEY, CDR2 SVGEGT. The length of the CDR3 is 14 residues. V shed 4 bases, J shed 1 base, and the junction held 4 bases outside the gene matches. CDR3 sequence (DNA): TGTGCCAGCAGTTCCCCGGGACAGTCCTACGAGCAGTACTTC. Translating it yields CASSSPGQSYEQYF.

This clonotype was counted many times. The gene calls are TRBV25-1 and TRBJ2-5, with D perhaps TRBD1 or TRBD2 (6 bases each). Germline assignment: CDR1 MGHDK and CDR2 SYGVNS. Trimming shortened V by 7 bases and J by 5 bases, and 23 bases separated the two germline ends. This CDR3 is built from 16 residues. For the CDR3, the DNA is TGTGCCAGCATTCTCCCAAGGGGGGCAGCCTGGGAGACCCAGTACTTC. It yields the protein CASILPRGAAWETQYF.

This clonotype was observed many times. The rearrangement links TRBV4-1 to TRBJ2-3, with 7 bases identical to TRBD2. From germline, CDR1 is MGHRA and CDR2 YSYEKL. The trim removed 1 base at V and 4 bases at J, leaving 5 bases unmatched. The CDR3 runs to 15 residues. CDR3 sequence reads: CASSQGGRVADTQYF. The CDR3 bases are TGCGCCAGCAGCCAAGGAGGGAGGGTAGCAGATACGCAGTATTTT.

This clonotype was seen ten or more times. The gene calls are TRBV4-1 and TRBJ1-2; TRBD1 might be the D (6 bases). Germline CDR1 MGHRA, CDR2 YSYEKL. The V and J ends lost 1 base and 4 bases respectively, with 13 bases between them. The CDR3 extends over 15 amino acids. CDR3 protein: CASSQAVRGVYGYTF. The CDR3, as DNA: TGCGCCAGCAGCCAAGCGGTCAGGGGCGTCTATGGCTACACCTTC.

This clonotype was picked up many times. The CDR3 coding sequence is TGTGCCAGCAGTGAAGGAGCCGGGGCCTTTGAAGCTTTCTTT. Its translation: CASSEGAGAFEAFF. The chain employs TRBV6-1 and TRBJ1-1; tentative D call: TRBD1 (5 bases). The CDR3 has 14 residues. Deletions cut 1 base from V and 7 bases from J, with 13 bases between. The germline CDR1 and CDR2 sequences are MNHNS and SASEGT.

V usage is TRBV5-8 and J usage is TRBJ1-1; D is unclear. From germline, CDR1 is SGHTS and CDR2 YDEGEE. Trimming shortened V by 3 bases and J by 0 bases, and 3 bases separated the two germline ends. This CDR3 region has 12 residues. Here the CDR3 reads CASSYVNTEAFF. The DNA of the CDR3 is TGTGCCAGCAGCTACGTGAACACTGAAGCTTTCTTT.

This clonotype was detected many times. This chain connects TRBV4-1 to TRBJ1-2, with D unresolved. The CDR3 spans 15 residues. CDR1 is MGHRA and CDR2 is YSYEKL in the germline V gene. Trimming cost V 2 bases and J 3 bases, with 13 bases left between them. For the CDR3, the DNA is TGCGCCAGCAGCCAACAACAGTCCCTGGACTATGGCTACACCTTC. Translation: CASSQQQSLDYGYTF.

In its sample, this clonotype was seen a few times. J is TRBJ2-3 and V is TRBV2; D not certain. Germline loops: CDR1 SNHLY, CDR2 FYNNEI. This CDR3 contains 13 residues. The V and J ends lost 1 base and 4 bases respectively, with 6 bases between them. DNA for the CDR3: TGTGCCAGCAGTGAAGAGGGCTCAGATACGCAGTATTTT. Translation gives CASSEEGSDTQYF.

This clonotype has at least ten counts. The chain uses TRBV10-3 and TRBJ2-1; 14 bases fit TRBD2. The V gene end was trimmed by 6 bases and the J gene end by 6 bases; junction bases not matched to a gene: 7. The V gene's germline CDR1 is ENHRY and CDR2 SYGVKD. The CDR3 totals 16 residues. The CDR3 DNA sequence: TGTGCCATCAGGCCCGGACTAGCGGGGGGCCCCAATGAGCAGTTCTTC. This codes for CAIRPGLAGGPNEQFF.

This clonotype showed up many times. This chain connects TRBV19 to TRBJ1-2; no reliable D call. In germline, CDR1 is LNHDA, CDR2 SQIVND (reference sequence). V lost 6 bases, J lost 3 bases, and 14 bases lay in between. The CDR3 contains 14 residues. In DNA form, the CDR3 reads TGTGCCAGTAGCTCCAATAGCCGGGACTATGGCTACACCTTC. Amino acids: CASSSNSRDYGYTF. Supplemented by reference TRBV19 and TRBJ1-2, the full variable domain reads DGGITQSPKYLFRKEGQNVTLSCEQNLNHDAMYWYRQDPGQGLRLIYYSQIVNDFQKGDIAEGYSVSREKKESFPLTVTSAQKNPTAFYLCASSSNSRDYGYTFGSGTRLTVV.

This clonotype was seen a few times. The chain is built from TRBV6-2 or TRBV6-3 and TRBJ1-2, with no clear D. Per the germline V gene, CDR1 is MNHEY and CDR2 is SVGEGT. V lost 6 bases, J lost 9 bases, and 17 bases lay in between. The CDR3 is made up of 13 amino acids. The DNA for the CDR3 is TGTGCCAGCAGATTCGGGAGTTTTCCGAGCTACACCTTC. This gives the protein CASRFGSFPSYTF.

The V call is TRBV5-1, the J call TRBJ1-4, with D hard to call. The CDR3 runs 14 residues. The V and J ends lost 0 bases and 4 bases respectively, with 7 bases between them. Germline assignment: CDR1 SGHRS and CDR2 YFSETQ. The CDR3 nucleotides read TGCGCCAGCAGCTTGGATTTGGGTAATGAAAAACTGTTTTTT. Translation: CASSLDLGNEKLFF.